These T cell receptor beta chains were read from a single sample in a study of technical replicates of blood from several donors. Clones were read by immunoSEQ multiplex PCR, and TCRdb kept only the in-frame ones, dropping some. This table holds roughly 60,000 clones, approximately 94% found once. The sequenced sample was PBMCs. Receptors were obtained from a human donor in good health. Some clones in this sample may be carry-over from other donors' samples. Both conserved end residues are part of each CDR3. A D gene is named only where the DNA matches it firmly. Some rows have no size entry. The others give once, few or many, or a class for an expanded clone.

J,size,V,D,CDR3,DNA
TRBJ1-2,.,TRBV2,TRBD1,CASSGTGYGYTF,TGTGCCAGCAGTGGGACAGGGTATGGCTACACCTTC
TRBJ1-1,.,TRBV29-1,.,CSVEDSRLGGGSEAFF,TGCAGCGTTGAAGATTCGCGGCTGGGAGGGGGTTCTGAAGCTTTCTTT
TRBJ2-7,.,TRBV4-3,.,CASSLQLQGGIYEQYF,TGCGCCAGCAGCCTCCAACTACAAGGAGGTATTTACGAGCAGTACTTC
TRBJ2-7,.,TRBV7-7,.,CASSLARLERPHEQYF,TGTGCCAGCAGCTTAGCTCGGCTAGAACGGCCTCACGAGCAGTACTTC
TRBJ2-2,.,TRBV2,TRBD1,CASSRQGTSNTGELFF,TGTGCCAGCAGTCGACAGGGAACCTCGAACACCGGGGAGCTGTTTTTT
TRBJ1-4,.,TRBV6-1,.,CASRQPTNEKLFF,TGTGCCAGCCGACAGCCAACTAATGAAAAACTGTTTTTT
TRBJ2-2,.,TRBV5-1,TRBD2,CASSLEGSGITGELFF,TGCGCCAGCAGCTTGGAGGGTAGCGGGATCACCGGGGAGCTGTTTTTT
TRBJ1-3,.,TRBV7-2,.,CASSHDSASGNTIYF,TGTGCCAGCAGCCACGACAGCGCCTCTGGAAACACCATATATTTT
TRBJ2-7,once,TRBV6-5,.,CASGKGRYEQYF,TGTGCCAGCGGAAAGGGGAGGTACGAGCAGTACTTC
TRBJ1-1,.,TRBV7-9,.,CASSPAEGRGEAFF,TGTGCCAGCAGCCCCGCTGAGGGGAGGGGTGAAGCTTTCTTT